This T cell receptor beta chain was found in a study of shared clonotypes between healthy human individuals (dated by TCRdb to the early 2020s). Regarding the research as a whole: A few men and a couple of women, aged 18 to 49 years, made up the cohort. Per donor, three plates each were used for CD4 naive and CD4 memory, two for CD8 naive, and one for CD8 memory. To estimate repertoire size and how much clonotype sharing occurs between individuals, the study deeply sequenced the blood TCR repertoires of five healthy adults. To increase sequencing depth and limit assay-specific biases, different laboratories used diverse techniques to prepare libraries and sequence TCR repertoires. Leukapheresis yielded between about 0.8 and 9.5 billion PBMCs per donor.

TCR CDR3 regions were amplified from genomic DNA by multiplex PCR using the deep immunoSEQ assay. Extracted genomic DNA from each cell subset was distributed evenly across all wells of several immunoSEQ 96-well plates, and each plate was treated as a replicate. Each replicate PCR for sorted subsets received about 210 ng genomic DNA, equal to around 32,000 T cell genomes. The purified libraries were quantified using a Qubit 3.0 fluorometer, sized with a Bioanalyzer 2100, and then quantified again using the KAPA Library Quantification kit. Each immunoSEQ 96-well plate was sequenced on its own single-read 150-cycle Illumina NextSeq 550 flow cell. Turning to the authors' computational methods: Because only junctional sequences without quality scores were contained in the immunoSEQ output, filtering matching that applied to full-length reads could not be performed. To assign V/J genes and CDR3, sequences were annotated against IMGT germline references using PyIR, a Python wrapper for IgBLAST v1.9. Any read was removed if the V/J assignment was weak (E-value above 1e-6), the CDR3 was missing, or the read contained stop codons, out-of-frame junctions, or ambiguous translated residues. A V3J clonotype was defined by an identical inferred V gene, J gene, and CDR3 amino acid sequence. Percentage overlap between repertoires was calculated by dividing the number of shared unique clonotypes by the size of the smaller repertoire. Repertoire richness was assessed with RTK rarefaction, the Chao1 estimator, and Recon v2.1 estimates of unobserved clonotypes. OLGA was used to compute generation probabilities for all TCRbeta clonotypes that the gDNA method yielded from a handful of donors. The table comes from immuneACCESS by way of TCRdb, which keeps in-frame sequences with V and J called. Part of the clones is missing from these tables; in studies checked, under half for an unresolved V gene and the rest for unknown reasons. The V and J calls and clone size are taken from that table; D and trimming were inferred from the DNA. Present in this sample are hundreds of thousands of clones, about 92% of which were seen just once. Clones ranked in the top ten supply around 24% of the sample.

CD8 naive samples consisted of CD45RO-negative cells that were positively selected for CCR7, yielding a CD45RA+CCR7+ population without TemRA cells. The donors were healthy, HIV-negative adults with no recently reported acute infections or vaccinations. Every donor was a Caucasian adult residing in Nashville, Tennessee, USA. After blood collection by leukapheresis, PBMCs were isolated using Ficoll-Histopaque density gradient centrifugation and then cryopreserved in the vapor phase of liquid nitrogen. Analytical flow cytometry was used to check the purity and quantity of every magnetically sorted T cell population. From each sorted fraction, genomic DNA was isolated and quantified by UV absorbance on a Nanodrop 2000c. The CDR3, cysteine through phenylalanine, is 14 amino acids long. The read is trimmed to its CDR3 DNA, 42 bases read in frame from base 1. At the junction V is shortened by 3 bases and J by 5 bases; bases outside the gene matches: 6. CDR1 MNHEY and CDR2 SVGAGI were looked up in the germline V gene.

The study at large found these results: Even with the large sequencing depth, rarefaction of the sorted-subset datasets indicated that sequencing was incomplete. Across several donors, around 5% of naive CD4, 3% to 4% of naive CD8, 2% to 2.5% of memory CD4, and under 0.45% of memory CD8 clonotypes were shared. Naive subsets generally had larger estimated clonotype richness than memory subsets did. Based on pairwise subsampling, the degree of clonotype sharing among donors was expected to be affected by sequencing depth. Compared with non-shared clonotypes, clonotypes shared by all four sorted-subset donors had higher generation probabilities. The small number of donors limited the genetic and exposure-history diversity represented. Sampling was restricted to blood, and TCR repertoires in tissues likely differ from the TCR repertoires found in blood.

Regarding this clone: No antigen is known for it. No base-level quality is on record; no much larger clone is a single base apart.

This TCR was recovered from a man younger than 40 in good health. Material: naive CD8+ T cells sorted from blood. What the cell subset or site label conveys for this sample: CD45RA+CCR7+. The chain is assembled from TRBV6-5 and TRBJ2-5; 7 bases in the junction line up with TRBD2. This receptor carries the CDR3 CASSYPGLHETQYF. The nucleotide sequence reads TGTGCCAGCAGTTATCCGGGACTACATGAGACCCAGTACTTC.